This TCR beta chain was recorded in a study of blood T cell repertoires in COVID-19. Per the original data handling: Estimation of nucleated cell counts was performed using reference gene primer amplification. The protocol was immunoSEQ multiplex PCR, while the TCRdb copy is restricted to in-frame clones and leaves out a portion. V and J calls and clone size are given by that table; D and trimming were obtained from the DNA. The sample includes under 250,000 clones, 84% of them seen just once. CDR1 is MNHEY, CDR2 SMNVEV, per germline (reference sequence). The CDR3 totals 15 residues. V was pared by 5 bases and J by 0 bases, with 8 bases between.

Input material: peripheral blood. The J gene is TRBJ1-6, the V gene TRBV27; unclear D gene. This TCR derives from a woman aged 45 to 65 with active or convalescent COVID-19. The CDR3 nucleotides are TGTGCCAGCAGTCCCCCGAGCTCCTATAATTCACCCCTCCACTTT. Translating gives CASSPPSSYNSPLHF.